This TCR beta chain is from a study of CD8 T cells in Susac syndrome (dated by TCRdb to the late 2010s). Turning to the overall study: Whether CD8+ T cell activation and differentiation in Susac syndrome was antigen driven was tested using repertoire sequencing.

RNA was extracted using the RNeasy kit, and roughly 0.45 to 1 microgram was reverse transcribed with random hexamers. TCR beta CDR3 regions were amplified with the immunoSEQ multiplex PCR assay covering 54 Vbeta and 13 Jbeta segments. To correct PCR amplification bias, a synthetic template baseline was used for both primer optimization and computational correction. The source study handled its data this way. Reads were annotated to V, D and J genes per IMGT and analyzed with immunoSEQ Analyzer, keeping only productive sequences. Clonality was calculated as one minus the Shannon entropy normalized by log2 of the number of productive unique sequences. Public and private clones were assessed among the 100 most prevalent clones of each patient and control. Clones were defined as Susac-specific if absent from the healthy and MS cohorts, from under 1,200 published viral clones and from other ImmuneACCESS disease sequences. TCRdb reworked the public reads: Q25 trimming with fastp, MiXCR clone assembly, productive beta chains retained. Each entry is one CDR3 protein sequence, shown with its most common DNA and genes. TCRdb assigned the V and J calls; the authors' analysis was not used. This sample gives about 110,000 distinct CDR3 sequences in total; 90% to 98% of them show up just once. 0.09% to 0.1% of the sample goes to the ten largest clones.

Peripheral blood CD8+ and CD4+ T cells from healthy donors, Susac syndrome patients and multiple sclerosis patients were profiled using high-throughput TCR beta sequencing. Healthy donors were included as age- and sex-matched controls. Bulk CD8+ and CD4+ T cells were purified magnetically by negative isolation, whereas CD8+ TEMRA cells were enriched by FACS. Blood was drawn into EDTA tubes, processed within 24 hours, and PBMCs were isolated by density gradient centrifugation. PBMCs intended for TCR sequencing were cryopreserved in liquid nitrogen and were subsequently thawed in a 37 degrees C water bath. A purity of at least 90% was achieved for sorted or isolated CD4+, CD8+ and CD8+ TEMRA cells. Study-level results and caveats: The study acknowledged that relatively few individuals were included in the TCR sequencing and HLA analysis.

In regard to this clonotype: The target of this receptor is not known. The input lacks base qualities; no much larger clone sits a single base away.

V was cut back by 2 bases and J by 3 bases, leaving a gap of 11 bases between them. Its CDR3 holds 14 amino acids, cysteine through phenylalanine. Of the read, only the CDR3 DNA is kept; its 42 bases are in frame from base 1. According to the germline V gene, CDR1 reads SGHAT and CDR2 reads FQNNGV. This receptor was taken from a human donor in good health. The sequence joins TRBV11-2 to TRBJ2-7; there is no confident call for the D gene. The sample comprised CD4+ T cells from PBMCs. Read as DNA, the sequence is TGTGCCAGCAGCTTAAGGCAATCCAGCTACGAGCAGTACTTC. This sequence encodes CASSLRQSSYEQYF.